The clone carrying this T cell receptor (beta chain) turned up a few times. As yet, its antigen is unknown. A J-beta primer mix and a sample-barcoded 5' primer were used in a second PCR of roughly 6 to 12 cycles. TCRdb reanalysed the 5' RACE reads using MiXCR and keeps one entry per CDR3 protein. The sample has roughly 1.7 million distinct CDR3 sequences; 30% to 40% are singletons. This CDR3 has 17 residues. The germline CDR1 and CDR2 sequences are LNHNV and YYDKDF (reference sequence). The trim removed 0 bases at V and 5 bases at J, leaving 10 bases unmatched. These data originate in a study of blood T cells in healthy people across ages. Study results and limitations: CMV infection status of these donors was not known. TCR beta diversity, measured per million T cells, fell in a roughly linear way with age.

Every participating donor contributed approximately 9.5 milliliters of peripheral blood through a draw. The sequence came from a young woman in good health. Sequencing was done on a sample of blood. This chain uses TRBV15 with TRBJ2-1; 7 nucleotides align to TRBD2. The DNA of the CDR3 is TGTGCCACCAGCAGAGATATTGTGGGGGGGGGAAACAATGAGCAGTTCTTC. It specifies CATSRDIVGGGNNEQFF.